Listed below are T cell receptor beta chains from one sample, sequenced in a study of shared clonotypes between healthy human individuals. Profiled with immunoSEQ multiplex PCR; TCRdb holds only in-frame clones, not every one. This sample has under 2.5 million clones, with roughly 92% found just once. The sequenced sample consisted of naive CD4+ T cells from PBMCs. These receptor sequences come from a man aged 18 to 30 in good health. Some clones in this sample may be carry-over from other donors' samples. The CDR3 runs from the conserved cysteine through the conserved F or W. A D gene is named only where the DNA matches it firmly. Size is omitted from some rows. Given values are once, few, many or a class for expanded clones.

J gene | V gene | D gene | clone size | CDR3 protein | CDR3 DNA
TRBJ2-7 | TRBV10-3 | . | . | CAISESSGPSYEQYF | TGTGCCATCAGTGAGTCTTCAGGGCCCTCCTACGAGCAGTACTTC
TRBJ2-1 | TRBV7-2 | . | . | CASSLRRERYNEQFF | TGTGCCAGCAGCTTAAGACGGGAACGTTACAATGAGCAGTTCTTC
TRBJ2-5 | TRBV5-1 | TRBD1 | . | CASSPTGGGRGETQYF | TGCGCCAGCAGCCCGACAGGGGGCGGGCGCGGGGAGACCCAGTACTTC
TRBJ2-1 | TRBV7-3 | . | . | CASSLADYNEQFF | TGTGCCAGCAGCTTAGCGGATTACAATGAGCAGTTCTTC
TRBJ2-6 | TRBV18 | . | . | CASSPKSGPGANVLTF | TGTGCCAGCTCACCTAAATCGGGACCTGGGGCCAACGTCCTGACTTTC
TRBJ1-3 | TRBV27 | TRBD1 | . | CASRPTGNGNTIYF | TGTGCCAGCAGACCGACAGGGAACGGAAACACCATATATTTT
TRBJ2-7 | TRBV28 | . | . | CASSRTYSYEQYF | TGTGCCAGCAGTCGGACGTACTCCTACGAGCAGTACTTC
TRBJ1-5 | TRBV6-1 | TRBD1 | . | CASSESGQHNQPQHF | TGTGCCAGCAGTGAATCGGGACAGCACAATCAGCCCCAGCATTTT
TRBJ1-1 | TRBV11-3 | . | . | CASSFESANTEAFF | TGTGCCAGCAGCTTCGAGTCAGCAAACACTGAAGCTTTCTTT
TRBJ2-7 | TRBV19 | TRBD1 | . | CASSIGTEYEQYF | TGTGCCAGTAGTATTGGGACAGAGTACGAGCAGTACTTC
TRBJ1-2 | TRBV5-4 | TRBD1 | . | CASSWDRGIYGYTF | TGTGCCAGCAGCTGGGACAGGGGAATCTATGGCTACACCTTC
TRBJ2-7 | TRBV18 | . | . | CASSPPSVAGNYRTGQYF | TGTGCCAGCTCACCACCCTCCGTAGCAGGGAACTACCGGACGGGGCAGTACTTC
TRBJ2-1 | TRBV5-1 | . | . | CASSTIGGNEQFF | TGCGCCAGCAGCACCATAGGCGGCAATGAGCAGTTCTTC
TRBJ2-1 | TRBV14 | . | . | CASSQVGLGIYNEQFF | TGTGCCAGCAGCCAAGTGGGCCTAGGCATCTACAATGAGCAGTTCTTC
TRBJ2-2 | TRBV7-9 | TRBD1 | . | CASYEDRGSLLNTGELFF | TGTGCCAGCTACGAGGACAGGGGGTCTCTGTTGAACACCGGGGAGCTGTTTTTT
TRBJ2-1 | TRBV11-3 | TRBD2 | . | CASSAAGGYNEQFF | TGTGCCAGCTCAGCGGCGGGAGGGTACAATGAGCAGTTCTTC
TRBJ2-1 | TRBV27 | . | . | CASSLSDRTYNEQFF | TGTGCCAGCAGTTTATCGGACCGGACCTACAATGAGCAGTTCTTC
TRBJ2-1 | TRBV11-2 | . | . | CASSPGHHTYNEQFF | TGTGCCAGCAGCCCCGGTCACCACACCTACAATGAGCAGTTCTTC
TRBJ2-1 | TRBV6-5 | TRBD1 | once | CASSYGGQGSNEQFF | TGTGCCAGCAGTTACGGGGGACAGGGGTCGAATGAGCAGTTCTTC
TRBJ2-3 | TRBV27 | . | . | CASSLGLTTDTQYF | TGTGCCAGCAGTTTAGGACTTACCACAGATACGCAGTATTTT
TRBJ2-3 | TRBV5-1 | . | . | CASSLRLTDSRSTDTQYF | TGCGCCAGCAGCTTACGACTGACGGACAGTCGAAGCACAGATACGCAGTATTTT
TRBJ2-5 | TRBV21-1 | . | . | CASSPWGRGSQETQYF | .
TRBJ1-2 | TRBV27 | . | few | CASSLAPGHYGYTF | TGTGCCAGCAGTTTAGCTCCAGGGCACTATGGCTACACCTTC
TRBJ1-4 | TRBV23-1 | . | . | CAGRDLGAKVEKLFF | TGCGCCGGAAGGGACTTGGGGGCTAAGGTTGAAAAACTGTTTTTT
TRBJ2-3 | TRBV5-4 | TRBD2 | . | CASSAKLAGGPDTQYF | TGTGCCAGCAGCGCAAAACTAGCGGGAGGGCCAGATACGCAGTATTTT
TRBJ2-5 | TRBV7-2 | . | . | CASSLVRETQYF | TGTGCCAGCAGCTTAGTGAGGGAGACCCAGTACTTC
TRBJ1-5 | TRBV6-1 | . | . | CASIRGRYGEPQHF | TGTGCCAGCATCCGGGGTAGGTATGGTGAGCCCCAGCATTTT